Presented here are 10 T cell receptor beta chains from one specimen sequenced in a study of cytomegalovirus exposure and HLA in healthy donors. PCR used 60 Vbeta primers and 13 Jbeta primers. Libraries were prepared by immunoSEQ multiplex PCR; TCRdb keeps only in-frame clonotypes and omits some of them. The table has around 200,000 clones, 65% to 90% seen once; the top ten hold over 5.5%. The sample comprised PBMCs. The receptors shown here come from a man aged 40-50 years in good health and CMV-seropositive.

The V gene is TRBV19, the J gene TRBJ1-4, with D hard to call. CDR1 is LNHDA, CDR2 SQIVND, per germline (reference sequence). This CDR3 comprises 15 residues. V lost 6 bases to trimming and J lost 4 bases, with 15 bases between them. CDR3 protein: CASRASTQFNEKLFF. In DNA form, the CDR3 reads TGTGCCAGTAGAGCTTCTACACAGTTTAATGAAAAACTGTTTTTT.

The chain recombines TRBV4-1 with TRBJ1-6, with 7 nucleotides matching TRBD1. J was trimmed by 0 bases and V by 2 bases; bases with no gene match: 13. Germline lookup yields CDR1 MGHRA and CDR2 YSYEKL. The CDR3 runs 20 residues. CDR3: CASSQPPSGTVSSYNSPLHF. The CDR3 DNA reads TGCGCCAGCAGCCAACCGCCCTCGGGGACAGTTAGCTCCTATAATTCACCCCTCCACTTT.

This sequence joins TRBV4-2 and TRBJ1-3; TRBD1 matches at 12 bases. CDR1 and CDR2 from the germline V gene are LGHNA and YNFKEQ. The junction had 4 bases not matched to a gene; V was cut back by 4 bases and J by 0 bases. The CDR3 runs 17 residues. The CDR3 loop reads CASSLGTGGLSGNTIYF. In DNA, the CDR3 is TGTGCCAGCAGCCTAGGGACAGGGGGCCTCTCTGGAAACACCATATATTTT.

The chain uses TRBV4-3 and TRBJ1-2; 7 bases map to TRBD1. V gave up 1 base and J gave up 0 bases; unmatched junction bases: 2. Germline CDR1 LGHNA, CDR2 YSLEER. This CDR3 spans 15 amino acids. CDR3 amino acids: CASSQGQGANYGYTF. DNA for the CDR3: TGCGCCAGCAGCCAAGGACAGGGAGCTAACTATGGCTACACCTTC.

V is TRBV29-1 and J is TRBJ2-3; 7 positions agree with TRBD2. From germline, CDR1 is SQVTM and CDR2 ANQGSEA. CDR3 size: 15 residues. The trim removed 6 bases at V and 8 bases at J, leaving 17 bases unmatched. The CDR3, as DNA: TGCAGCGTCGGCCAGAGAGAGGGGACGGGGGGTACGCAGTATTTT. Translated, it gives CSVGQREGTGGTQYF.

The chain has TRBV4-1 and TRBJ2-1; D gene unclear. V was shortened by 0 bases and J by 2 bases, with 5 bases between the two germline ends. The CDR3 is made up of 14 amino acids. Looked up from germline, CDR1 is MGHRA and CDR2 is YSYEKL. CDR3 residues: CASSQDSTYNEQFF. In nucleotides, the CDR3 is TGCGCCAGCAGCCAAGATTCAACCTACAATGAGCAGTTCTTC.

The chain has TRBV25-1 and TRBJ1-4; a possible D gene is TRBD1 (5 bases). Trimming pared 2 bases from V and 8 bases from J, leaving 15 bases between. The germline gives CDR1 MGHDK, CDR2 SYGVNS. The CDR3 totals 15 residues. CDR3 sequence: CASSEPWRGGEKLFF. As DNA, the CDR3 is TGTGCCAGCAGTGAACCATGGAGGGGAGGAGAAAAACTGTTTTTT.

The chain is built from TRBV5-8 and TRBJ2-3; the match to TRBD1 covers 11 bases. V shed 4 bases and J 5 bases; nucleotides not matched to a gene: 6. CDR3 size: 15 residues. Germline CDR1 is SGHTS and CDR2 is YDEGEE. DNA for the CDR3: TGTGCCAGCAGCCCCGGGACAGGGGGATTAGATACGCAGTATTTT. Residues: CASSPGTGGLDTQYF. Complete variable domain (other parts from reference TRBV5-8 and TRBJ2-3): EAGVTQSPTHLIKTRGQQATLRCSPISGHTSVYWYQQALGLGLQFLLWYDEGEERNRGNFPPRFSGRQFPNYSSELNVNALELEDSALYLCASSPGTGGLDTQYFGPGTRLTVL.

The chain joins TRBV7-9 to TRBJ1-3; D remains unclear. CDR1 is SEHNR, CDR2 FQNEAQ, per germline (reference sequence). This CDR3 region has 14 residues. Trimming pared 8 bases from V and 2 bases from J, leaving 13 bases between. For the CDR3, the DNA is TGTGCCAGCGACGCAGGCTTAGCTGGAAACACCATATATTTT. Protein product: CASDAGLAGNTIYF.

The rearrangement joins TRBV19 to TRBJ2-1; TRBD2 matches at 10 bases. Losses at the gene ends were 0 bases for V and 4 bases for J; bases not matched to a gene: 3. Germline V gene data show CDR1 as LNHDA and CDR2 as SQIVND (reference sequence). CDR3 size: 16 residues. CDR3 loop: CASSIDIAGGYNEQFF. The CDR3 bases are TGTGCCAGTAGTATAGATATAGCGGGGGGTTACAATGAGCAGTTCTTC.